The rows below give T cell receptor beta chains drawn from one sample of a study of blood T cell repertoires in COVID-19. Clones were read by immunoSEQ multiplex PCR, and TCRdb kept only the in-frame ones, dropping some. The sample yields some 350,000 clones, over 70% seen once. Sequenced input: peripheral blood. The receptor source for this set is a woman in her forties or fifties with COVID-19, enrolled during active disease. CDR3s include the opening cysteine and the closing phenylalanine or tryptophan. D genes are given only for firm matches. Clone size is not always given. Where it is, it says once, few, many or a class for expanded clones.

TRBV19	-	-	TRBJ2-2	CASSIESGFGTGELFF	TGTGCCAGTAGTATAGAATCAGGATTTGGCACCGGGGAGCTGTTTTTT
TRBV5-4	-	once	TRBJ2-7	CASSTQGHLYEQYF	TGTGCCAGCAGCACTCAGGGTCACCTCTACGAGCAGTACTTC
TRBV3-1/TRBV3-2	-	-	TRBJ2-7	CASSESGPYEQYF	TGTGCCAGCAGTGAGAGCGGACCCTACGAGCAGTACTTC
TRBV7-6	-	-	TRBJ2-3	CASSLGLAAIPGDTQYF	TGTGCCAGCAGCTTAGGGCTCGCGGCTATCCCTGGAGATACGCAGTATTTT
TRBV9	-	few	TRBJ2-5	CASSVALGSRETQYF	TGTGCCAGCAGCGTAGCCCTCGGGTCCCGAGAGACCCAGTACTTC
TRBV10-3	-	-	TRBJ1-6	CAISDPRQSSYNSPLHF	TGTGCCATCAGTGACCCGAGACAGAGCTCCTATAATTCACCCCTCCACTTT
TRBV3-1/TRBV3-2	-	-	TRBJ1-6	CASSQYTIYNSPLHF	TGTGCCAGCAGCCAGTACACGATCTATAATTCACCCCTCCACTTT
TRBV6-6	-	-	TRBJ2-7	CASSLESAWEQYF	TGTGCCAGCAGTTTGGAAAGCGCATGGGAGCAGTACTTC
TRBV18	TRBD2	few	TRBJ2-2	CASSPRTSLNTGELFF	TGTGCCAGCTCACCACGGACTAGCTTGAACACCGGGGAGCTGTTTTTT
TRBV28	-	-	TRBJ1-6	CASGVAGPSYNSPLHF	TGTGCCAGCGGGGTGGCGGGACCCTCCTATAATTCACCCCTCCACTTT
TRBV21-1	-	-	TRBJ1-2	CASSFSYGYTF	TGTGCCAGCAGCTTTAGCTATGGCTACACCTTC
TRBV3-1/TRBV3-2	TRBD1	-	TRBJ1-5	CASSFGQGDQPQHF	TGTGCCAGCAGCTTCGGACAGGGCGATCAGCCCCAGCATTTT
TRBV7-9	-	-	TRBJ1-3	CASSLGIRVSGNTIYF	TGTGCCAGCAGCTTAGGGATTCGGGTCTCTGGAAACACCATATATTTT
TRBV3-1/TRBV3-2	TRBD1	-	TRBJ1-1	CASSRLQGAPTEAFF	TGTGCCAGCAGCCGCCTACAGGGGGCGCCGACTGAAGCTTTCTTT
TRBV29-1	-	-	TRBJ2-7	CSAGHASYEQYF	TGCAGCGCGGGACATGCCTCCTACGAGCAGTACTTC
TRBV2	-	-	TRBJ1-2	CASSDPGFNTF	TGTGCCAGCAGTGATCCGGGATTCAACACCTTC
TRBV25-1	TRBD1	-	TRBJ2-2	CASRGQGHTGELFF	TGTGCCAGCAGGGGACAGGGTCACACCGGGGAGCTGTTTTTT
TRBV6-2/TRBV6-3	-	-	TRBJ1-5	CASGLRGVSNQPQHF	TGTGCCAGCGGCCTACGGGGAGTCAGCAATCAGCCCCAGCATTTT
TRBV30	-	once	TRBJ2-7	CAWSVGGGGRGQGEQYF	TGTGCCTGGAGTGTAGGGGGCGGGGGCAGGGGGCAAGGCGAGCAGTACTTC
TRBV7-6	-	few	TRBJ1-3	CASSLGGGGNTIYF	TGTGCCAGCAGCTTAGGGGGGGGCGGAAACACCATATATTTT
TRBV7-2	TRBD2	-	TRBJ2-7	CASSSQLAGVYEQYF	TGTGCCAGCAGCTCCCAACTAGCGGGAGTGTACGAGCAGTACTTC
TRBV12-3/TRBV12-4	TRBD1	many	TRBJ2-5	CASSLSGGETQYF	TGTGCCAGCAGTTTATCAGGGGGAGAGACCCAGTACTTC
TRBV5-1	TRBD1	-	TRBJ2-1	CASSTGTGEGEQFF	TGCGCCAGCAGCACCGGGACAGGGGAAGGAGAGCAGTTCTTC
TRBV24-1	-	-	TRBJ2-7	CATSDPGWVREEQYF	TGTGCCACCAGTGACCCGGGGTGGGTACGGGAGGAGCAGTACTTC